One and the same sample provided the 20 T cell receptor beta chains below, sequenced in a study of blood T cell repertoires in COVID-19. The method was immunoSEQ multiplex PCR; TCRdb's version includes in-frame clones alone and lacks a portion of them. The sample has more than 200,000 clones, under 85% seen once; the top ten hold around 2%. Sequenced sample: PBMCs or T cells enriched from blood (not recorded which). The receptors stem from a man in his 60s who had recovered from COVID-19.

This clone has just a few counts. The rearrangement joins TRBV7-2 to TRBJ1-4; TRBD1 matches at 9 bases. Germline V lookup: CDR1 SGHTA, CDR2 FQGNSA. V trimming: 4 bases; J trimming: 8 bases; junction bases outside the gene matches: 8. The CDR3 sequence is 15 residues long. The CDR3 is CASSSIGQGWEKLFF. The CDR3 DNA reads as TGTGCCAGCAGCTCCATAGGACAGGGGTGGGAAAAACTGTTTTTT.

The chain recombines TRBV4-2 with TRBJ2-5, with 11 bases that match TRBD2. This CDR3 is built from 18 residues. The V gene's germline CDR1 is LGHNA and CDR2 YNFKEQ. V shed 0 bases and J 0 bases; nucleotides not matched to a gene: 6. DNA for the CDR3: TGTGCCAGCAGCCAAGATGTCACTAGCGGGGGATACCAAGAGACCCAGTACTTC. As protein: CASSQDVTSGGYQETQYF.

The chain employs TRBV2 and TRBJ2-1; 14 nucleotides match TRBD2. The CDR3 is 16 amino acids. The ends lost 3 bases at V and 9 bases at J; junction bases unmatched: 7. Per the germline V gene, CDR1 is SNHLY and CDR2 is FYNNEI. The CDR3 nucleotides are TGTGCCAGCAGTGAGAATGTAGGACTAGCGGGGGGTGAGCAGTTCTTC. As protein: CASSENVGLAGGEQFF.

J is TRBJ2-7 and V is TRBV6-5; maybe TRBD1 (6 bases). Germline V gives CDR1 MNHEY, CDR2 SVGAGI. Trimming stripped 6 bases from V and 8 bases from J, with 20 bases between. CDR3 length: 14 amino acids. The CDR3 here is CASRRDTRGPKQYF. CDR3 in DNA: TGTGCCAGCAGACGGGACACCCGAGGGCCAAAGCAGTACTTC.

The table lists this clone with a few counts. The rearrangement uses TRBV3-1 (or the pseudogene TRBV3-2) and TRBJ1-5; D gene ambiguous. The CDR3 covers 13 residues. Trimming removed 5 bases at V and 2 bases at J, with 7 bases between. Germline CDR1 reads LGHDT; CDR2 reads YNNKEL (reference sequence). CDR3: CASSKGGNQPQHF. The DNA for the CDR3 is TGTGCCAGCAGCAAGGGAGGCAATCAGCCCCAGCATTTT.

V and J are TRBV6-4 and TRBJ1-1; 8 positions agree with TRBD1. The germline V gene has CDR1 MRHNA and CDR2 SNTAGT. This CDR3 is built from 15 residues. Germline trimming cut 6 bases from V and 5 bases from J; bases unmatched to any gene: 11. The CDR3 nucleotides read TGTGCCAGCAGCCCGGACAGGGATCGAGATACTGAAGCTTTCTTT. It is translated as CASSPDRDRDTEAFF.

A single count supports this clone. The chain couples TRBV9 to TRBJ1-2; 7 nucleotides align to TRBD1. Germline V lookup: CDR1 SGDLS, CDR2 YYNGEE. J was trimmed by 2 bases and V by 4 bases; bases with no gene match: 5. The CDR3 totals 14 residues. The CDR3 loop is CASSHGTDNYGYTF. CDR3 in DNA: TGTGCCAGCAGCCATGGGACAGACAACTATGGCTACACCTTC.

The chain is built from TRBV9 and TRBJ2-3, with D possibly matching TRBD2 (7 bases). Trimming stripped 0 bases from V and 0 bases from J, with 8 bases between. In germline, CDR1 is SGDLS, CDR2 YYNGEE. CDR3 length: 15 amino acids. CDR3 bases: TGTGCCAGCAGCGTAGGGGGGGGCAGCACAGATACGCAGTATTTT. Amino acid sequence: CASSVGGGSTDTQYF.

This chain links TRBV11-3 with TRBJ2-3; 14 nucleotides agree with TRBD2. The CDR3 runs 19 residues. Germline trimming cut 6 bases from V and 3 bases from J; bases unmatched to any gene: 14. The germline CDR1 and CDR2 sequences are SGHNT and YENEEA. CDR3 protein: CASRARRLAGGPGTDTQYF. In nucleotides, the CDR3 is TGTGCCAGCAGAGCCCGGCGACTAGCGGGGGGGCCGGGTACAGATACGCAGTATTTT. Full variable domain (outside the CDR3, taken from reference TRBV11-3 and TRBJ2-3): EAGVVQSPRYKIIEKKQPVAFWCNPISGHNTLYWYLQNLGQGPELLIRYENEEAVDDSQLPKDRFSAERLKGVDSTLKIQPAELGDSAVYLCASRARRLAGGPGTDTQYFGPGTRLTVL.

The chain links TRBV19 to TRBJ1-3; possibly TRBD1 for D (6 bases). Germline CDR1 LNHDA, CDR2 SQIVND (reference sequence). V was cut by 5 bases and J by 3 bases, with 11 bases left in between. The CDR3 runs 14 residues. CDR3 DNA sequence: TGTGCCAGTAGTTGGGGGGGCAGTGGAAACACCATATATTTT. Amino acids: CASSWGGSGNTIYF.

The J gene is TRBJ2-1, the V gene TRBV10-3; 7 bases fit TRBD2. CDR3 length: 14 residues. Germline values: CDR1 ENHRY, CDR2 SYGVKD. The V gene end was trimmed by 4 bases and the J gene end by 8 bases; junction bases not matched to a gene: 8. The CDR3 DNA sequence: TGTGCCATCAGTGGCCGGGACCGGGGGGATGAGCAGTTCTTC. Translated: CAISGRDRGDEQFF.

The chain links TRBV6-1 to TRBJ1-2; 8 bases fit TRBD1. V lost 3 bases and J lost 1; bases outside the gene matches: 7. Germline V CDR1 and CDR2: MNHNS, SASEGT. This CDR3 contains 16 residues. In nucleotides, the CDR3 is TGTGCCAGCAGTGACGTGGGACAGGTGCTTAACTATGGCTACACCTTC. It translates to CASSDVGQVLNYGYTF.

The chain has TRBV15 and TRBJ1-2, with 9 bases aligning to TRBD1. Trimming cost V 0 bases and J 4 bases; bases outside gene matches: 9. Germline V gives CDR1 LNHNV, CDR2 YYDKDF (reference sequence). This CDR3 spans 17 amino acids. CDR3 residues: CATSRDREDRGAYGYTF. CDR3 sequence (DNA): TGTGCCACCAGCAGAGATCGAGAGGACAGGGGAGCCTATGGCTACACCTTC.

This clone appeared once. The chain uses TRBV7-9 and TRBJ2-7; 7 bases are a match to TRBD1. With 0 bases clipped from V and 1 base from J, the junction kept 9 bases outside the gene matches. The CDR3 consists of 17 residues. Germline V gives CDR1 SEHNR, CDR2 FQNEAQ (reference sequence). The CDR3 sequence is CASSLASGTDKSYEQYF. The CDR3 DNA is TGTGCCAGCAGCTTAGCATCCGGGACAGATAAGTCCTACGAGCAGTACTTC.

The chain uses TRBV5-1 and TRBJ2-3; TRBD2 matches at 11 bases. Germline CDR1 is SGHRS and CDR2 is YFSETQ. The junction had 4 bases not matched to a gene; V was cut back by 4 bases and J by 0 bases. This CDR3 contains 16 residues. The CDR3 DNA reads TGCGCCAGCAGCACGGGGACTAGCGGCAGCACAGATACGCAGTATTTT. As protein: CASSTGTSGSTDTQYF.

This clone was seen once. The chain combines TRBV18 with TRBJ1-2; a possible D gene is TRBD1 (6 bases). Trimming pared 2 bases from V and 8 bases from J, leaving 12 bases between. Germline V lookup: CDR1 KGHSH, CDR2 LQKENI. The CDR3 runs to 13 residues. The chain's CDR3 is CASSPSNREGYTF. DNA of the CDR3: TGTGCCAGCTCACCATCGAACAGGGAAGGCTACACCTTC.

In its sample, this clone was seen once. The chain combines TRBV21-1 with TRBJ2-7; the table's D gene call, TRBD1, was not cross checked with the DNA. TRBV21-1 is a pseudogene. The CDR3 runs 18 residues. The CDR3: CASSNWDETGTGVGEQYF. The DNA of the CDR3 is TGTGCCAGCAGCAACTGGGACGAAACCGGGACAGGGGTGGGTGAGCAGTACTTC.

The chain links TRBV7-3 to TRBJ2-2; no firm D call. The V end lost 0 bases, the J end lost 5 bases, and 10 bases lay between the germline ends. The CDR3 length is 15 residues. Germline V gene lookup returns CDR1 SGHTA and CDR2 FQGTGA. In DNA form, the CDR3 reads TGTGCCAGCAGCTTAACCCCCATAGCAACCGGGGAGCTGTTTTTT. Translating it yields CASSLTPIATGELFF.

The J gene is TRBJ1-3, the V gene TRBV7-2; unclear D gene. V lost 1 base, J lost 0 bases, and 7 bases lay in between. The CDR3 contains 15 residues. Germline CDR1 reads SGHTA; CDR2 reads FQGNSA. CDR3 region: CASSLGHLSGNTIYF. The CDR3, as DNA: TGTGCCAGCAGCTTAGGACATCTCTCTGGAAACACCATATATTTT.

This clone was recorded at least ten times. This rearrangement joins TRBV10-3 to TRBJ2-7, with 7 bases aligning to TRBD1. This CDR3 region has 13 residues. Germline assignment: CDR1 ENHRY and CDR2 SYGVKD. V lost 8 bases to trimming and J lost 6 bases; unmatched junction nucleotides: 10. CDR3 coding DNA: TGTGCCATCGCGACAGGGCGGTACACCGAGCAGTACTTC. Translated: CAIATGRYTEQYF.